A selection of T cell receptor beta chains follows, all from one sample in a study of cytomegalovirus exposure and HLA in healthy donors. The method was immunoSEQ multiplex PCR; TCRdb's version includes in-frame clones alone and lacks a portion of them. The repertoire holds some 150,000 clones, approximately 86% seen once, with 7% to 9% in the top ten. The sequencing sample was made of PBMCs. The source is a woman between 18 and 29 years old in good health and CMV-seropositive. CDR3s leave out the opening cysteine and the closing phenylalanine or tryptophan.

13 TRBJ2-3 TRBV28 ASSAKGIYTDTQY
12 TRBJ2-5 TRBV10-3 AIRADGSLETQY
12 TRBJ1-6 TRBV19 ASSRQGGNSPLH
12 TRBJ2-7 TRBV27 ASSLSRTTYEQY
11 TRBJ2-7 TRBV19 ASRIGTSYEQY
12 TRBJ2-2 TRBV6-4 ASSDGQGAGELF
14 TRBJ2-5 TRBV18 ASSPLTSGGQETQY
15 TRBJ2-3 TRBV5-1 ASSLDGTSGGTDTQY
13 TRBJ2-7 TRBV4-1 ASSRLAAASYEQY
12 TRBJ2-7 TRBV9 ASSVSQGTYEQY
13 TRBJ1-5 TRBV28 ASSFLQGKNQPQH
10 TRBJ1-2 TRBV7-9 ASSFYGHGYT
15 TRBJ2-6 TRBV7-9 ASREGPGGSGANVLT
14 TRBJ2-2 TRBV5-4 ASSPNQGANTGELF
12 TRBJ2-7 TRBV6-1 ASSEPVRSYEQY